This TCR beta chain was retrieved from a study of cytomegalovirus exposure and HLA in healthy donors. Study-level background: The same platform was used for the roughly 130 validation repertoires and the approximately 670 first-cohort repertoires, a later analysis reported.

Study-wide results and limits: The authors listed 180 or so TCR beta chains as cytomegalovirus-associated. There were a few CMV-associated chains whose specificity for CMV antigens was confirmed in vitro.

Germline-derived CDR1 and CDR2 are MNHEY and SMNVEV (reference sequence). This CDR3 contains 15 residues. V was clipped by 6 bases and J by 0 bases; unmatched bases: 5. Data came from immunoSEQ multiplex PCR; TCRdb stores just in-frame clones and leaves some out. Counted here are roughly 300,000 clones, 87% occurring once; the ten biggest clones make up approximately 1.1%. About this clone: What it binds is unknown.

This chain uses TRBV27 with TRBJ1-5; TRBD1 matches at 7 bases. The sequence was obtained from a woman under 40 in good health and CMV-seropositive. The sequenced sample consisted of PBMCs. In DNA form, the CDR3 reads TGTGCCAGCAGGCCGGGACAGAATAGCAATCAGCCCCAGCATTTT. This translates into CASRPGQNSNQPQHF.